The clone carrying this T cell receptor (beta chain) appeared a few times. Its antigen is still unknown. This entry comes from a study of T cell responses to AZD1222 COVID-19 vaccine. The data were produced by immunoSEQ multiplex PCR, yet TCRdb's version contains in-frame clones alone and is incomplete. The sample has some 92,000 clones; roughly 90% are singletons. Germline V gene sequence: CDR1 MDHEN, CDR2 SYDVKM. V dropped 6 bases and J dropped 4; count of bases not matched to a gene: 5. The CDR3 has 14 amino acids. Points from the study as a whole: Spike was spanned by vaccine-associated CD4 TCRs, which were dominant at 160-218 and 743-854.

The chain recombines TRBV28 with TRBJ2-2; 7 positions agree with TRBD1. Sample: peripheral blood, taken on day 0 of AZD1222 vaccination. The sequence was collected from an adult in good health. CDR3 coding DNA: TGTGCCAGCAGCCTGAACAGGGGCACCGGGGAGCTGTTTTTT. Protein sequence: CASSLNRGTGELFF.